Here is one TCR beta chain with its context. What it binds is not known. This sample was taken from a study of cytomegalovirus exposure and HLA in healthy donors. General study points: The authors listed around 150 TCR beta chains as cytomegalovirus-associated. Presence/absence analyses assumed roughly uniform sequencing depth across donors, which may not hold.

The primer mix had 60 Vbeta and 13 Jbeta primers. Study processing details: Later analysis identified tens of millions of unique TCR beta chains, 9 million to 13 million shared. Data came from immunoSEQ multiplex PCR; TCRdb stores just in-frame clones and leaves some out. V and J calls and clone size come straight from that table; D and trimming were deduced from the DNA. This repertoire shows 180,000 or so clones, around 85% found once; its top ten account for approximately 8.5%. V gave up 6 bases and J gave up 6 bases; unmatched junction bases: 16. The CDR3 is 17 residues long. Germline assignment: CDR1 KGHSH and CDR2 LQKENI.

The rearrangement links TRBV18 to TRBJ2-1, with 8 nucleotides matching TRBD2. This sequence was found in a man aged 18 to 30 in good health and CMV-seropositive. Sequencing was performed on PBMCs. CDR3 in DNA: TGTGCCAGCTCGCCCCCGCATTCGGGACTAGTCTCCAATGAGCAGTTCTTC. Residues: CASSPPHSGLVSNEQFF.